These 12 T cell receptor beta chains originate from one sample sequenced in a study of control samples from healthy donors and cancer patients. Profiling relied on immunoSEQ multiplex PCR, and the TCRdb table lists in-frame clones only, not all of them. The table records about 70,000 clones, less than 95% of them present only once. Sequencing used blood. Source of these receptors: a woman aged 30 to 39 in good health.

The rearrangement joins TRBV12-3 or TRBV12-4 to TRBJ2-7, with D tentatively TRBD1 (6 bases). Between the trimmed V and J ends, which lost 6 bases and 3 bases, there was a span of 12 bases. The CDR3 loop spans 13 amino acids. The CDR3 sequence: CASSRDILYEQYV. The CDR3 DNA is TGTGCCAGCAGCCGGGACATCCTCTACGAGCAGTACGTC.

This rearrangement joins TRBV5-5 to TRBJ1-1; 10 nucleotides match TRBD1. Germline assignment: CDR1 SGHKS and CDR2 YYEKEE (reference sequence). The junction had 7 bases not matched to a gene; V was cut back by 4 bases and J by 4 bases. The CDR3 has 15 residues. The CDR3 reads CASSGTTGGSTEAFF. The CDR3 DNA reads as TGTGCCAGCAGCGGGACGACAGGGGGCAGCACTGAAGCTTTCTTT.

The chain combines TRBV5-4 with TRBJ2-5; 7 nucleotides align to TRBD1. The CDR3 has 14 residues. CDR1 is SGHNT, CDR2 YYREEE, per germline (reference sequence). V dropped 4 bases and J dropped 5; count of bases not matched to a gene: 8. The CDR3 loop is CASSVGQTRETQYF. The CDR3 coding sequence is TGTGCCAGCAGCGTGGGACAGACTCGGGAGACCCAGTACTTC.

The rearrangement joins TRBV11-1 to TRBJ1-2; D unresolved. With 6 bases removed from V and 7 bases from J, the gap between germline ends came to 18 bases. The CDR3 totals 14 residues. Germline assignment: CDR1 SGHAT and CDR2 FQDESV (reference sequence). The CDR3 DNA reads TGTGCCAGCAGTAATCCCGGCCAACCTCGTGGCTACACCTTC. The encoded protein is CASSNPGQPRGYTF. Together with reference TRBV11-1 and TRBJ1-2, the CDR3 gives the full variable domain: EAEVAQSPRYKITEKSQAVAFWCDPISGHATLYWYRQILGQGPELLVQFQDESVVDDSQLPKDRFSAERLKGVDSTLKIQPAELGDSAMYLCASSNPGQPRGYTFGSGTRLTVV.

The chain uses TRBV7-8 and TRBJ2-7, with D unclear. Trimming cost V 4 bases and J 3 bases, with 4 bases left between them. The V gene's germline CDR1 is SGHVS and CDR2 FQNEAQ. The CDR3 extends over 11 amino acids. CDR3 in amino acids: CASSSDYEQYF. CDR3 in DNA: TGTGCCAGCAGCTCAGACTACGAGCAGTACTTC. The variable domain in full, completed from reference TRBV7-8 and TRBJ2-7, reads GAGVSQSPRYKVAKRGQDVALRCDPISGHVSLFWYQQALGQGPEFLTYFQNEAQLDKSGLPSDRFFAERPEGSVSTLKIQRTQQEDSAVYLCASSSDYEQYFGPGTRLTVT.

The V and J genes are TRBV5-1 and TRBJ1-3; tentative D call: TRBD1 (6 bases). The CDR3 totals 15 residues. Per germline, CDR1 SGHRS and CDR2 YFSETQ. Trimming left V 6 bases short and J 0 bases short, with 13 bases between. The CDR3 DNA is TGCGCCAGCACCATGGAGGGGGGCTCTGGAAACACCATATATTTT. Amino acid sequence: CASTMEGGSGNTIYF.

This sequence joins TRBV29-1 and TRBJ1-1; the D is unclear. The ends were cut back, 4 bases at V and 3 bases at J, with 12 bases in the middle. The CDR3 covers 13 residues. CDR1 is SQVTM and CDR2 is ANQGSEA in the germline V gene. The CDR3 bases are TGCAGCGTTGCGGGGTCGTCTCACACTGAAGCTTTCTTT. Amino acids: CSVAGSSHTEAFF. The full variable domain, completed using reference TRBV29-1 and TRBJ1-1, is SAVISQKPSRDICQRGTSLTIQCQVDSQVTMMFWYRQQPGQSLTLIATANQGSEATYESGFVIDKFPISRPNLTFSTLTVSNMSPEDSSIYLCSVAGSSHTEAFFGQGTRLTVV.

The chain recombines TRBV27 with TRBJ2-3; D possibly matches TRBD1 or TRBD2 (5 bases each). CDR3 size: 13 residues. Trimming removed 11 bases from V and 0 bases from J, with 12 bases in between. Germline V gene sequence: CDR1 MNHEY, CDR2 SMNVEV (reference sequence). This CDR3 reads CAVWDASTDTQYF. In DNA form, the CDR3 reads TGTGCCGTATGGGACGCTAGCACAGATACGCAGTATTTT.

The rearrangement links TRBV9 to TRBJ1-1, with unresolved D. The V end lost 4 bases, the J end lost 0 bases, and 7 bases lay between the germline ends. The germline V gene encodes CDR1 SGDLS and CDR2 YYNGEE. There are 13 residues in the CDR3. CDR3 sequence (DNA): TGTGCCAGCAGCTCAACCTTGAACACTGAAGCTTTCTTT. Protein sequence: CASSSTLNTEAFF.

This rearrangement joins TRBV6-4 to TRBJ1-2; 10 bases line up with TRBD1. CDR1 MRHNA and CDR2 SNTAGT come from the germline V gene. This CDR3 is 16 amino acids long. V lost 5 bases, J lost 4 bases, and 10 bases stayed unmatched. CDR3 DNA: TGTGCCAGCAGTCCCGGGACAGGGGCGCGATTCTATGGCTACACCTTC. It yields the protein CASSPGTGARFYGYTF.

The chain couples TRBV19 to TRBJ2-7, with 10 bases lining up with TRBD2. V lost 7 bases to trimming and J lost 6 bases; unmatched junction nucleotides: 12. Per germline, CDR1 LNHDA and CDR2 SQIVND (reference sequence). This CDR3 has 15 residues. CDR3: CASNERGGPPGEQYF. CDR3 DNA: TGTGCCAGTAACGAGCGGGGGGGTCCCCCGGGCGAGCAGTACTTC.

The table lists this clone with a count of one. The chain is built from TRBV15 and TRBJ2-3, with TRBD2 matching over 7 bases. The V gene end was trimmed by 5 bases and the J gene end by 2 bases; junction bases not matched to a gene: 1. Germline CDR1 and CDR2: LNHNV and YYDKDF (reference sequence). CDR3 length: 13 amino acids. As DNA, the CDR3 is TGTGCCACCAGCCTAGCGGACACAGATACGCAGTATTTT. As protein: CATSLADTDTQYF.